This T cell receptor beta chain comes out of a study of T cells in Graves' hyperthyroidism and ophthalmopathy. General observations from the study: Most thyroid-expanded clonotypes above 0.001 were also found in blood. Before onset, by a median of around six months, the model predicted ophthalmopathy.

From RNA transcripts, TCR beta CDR3 regions were amplified. The TCR CDR3 was amplified in a first-round RT-PCR using the HTBI primer set. One entry per CDR3 protein, called by TCRdb with MiXCR from the multiplex PCR reads. The sample lists about 840,000 distinct CDR3 sequences, roughly 40% occurring once. Uncontrolled infection, other autoimmune disease, pregnancy and lactation each barred patients from inclusion. Clinical symptoms, serum thyroxine, TRAb, thyroid ultrasound and orbital computed tomography informed diagnoses. Worth noting for this clonotype: Antigen unknown.

The CDR3 runs to 16 residues. Between the trimmed V and J ends, which lost 3 bases and 3 bases, there was a span of 17 bases. The TCR sequence derives from a man younger than 30 with Graves' hyperthyroidism. The chain carries TRBV12-3 or TRBV12-4 and TRBJ1-1; D gene ambiguous. The sample consisted of blood. This CDR3 reads CASSFFPGIEDTEAFF. CDR3 DNA: TGTGCCAGCAGTTTCTTCCCGGGGATAGAGGACACTGAAGCTTTCTTT.